These 17 T cell receptor beta chains were sequenced from one sample in a study of T cell responses to AZD1222 COVID-19 vaccine. Sequencing used immunoSEQ multiplex PCR; TCRdb keeps in-frame clones, though not all of them. The sample has about 200,000 clones; 88% are singletons. This specimen consisted of peripheral blood, obtained on day 0 of AZD1222 vaccination. Receptor source: an adult in good health.

The rearrangement uses TRBV7-9 and TRBJ1-4, with D perhaps TRBD1 (5 bases). CDR1 SEHNR and CDR2 FQNEAQ come from the germline V gene (reference sequence). The CDR3 runs 14 residues. V gave up 5 bases and J gave up 8 bases, with 15 bases separating them. CDR3 DNA sequence: TGTGCCAGCAGCCCTCCCGGGGCCTGGGAAAAACTGTTTTTT. As protein: CASSPPGAWEKLFF.

The CDR3 region is CASSLAGTNTGELFF. The CDR3 DNA sequence: TGTGCCAGCAGTTTAGCGGGGACGAACACCGGGGAGCTGTTTTTT. This chain uses TRBV27 with TRBJ2-2; D possibly corresponds to TRBD2 (6 bases). V was cut by 2 bases and J by 0 bases, with 7 bases left in between. In germline, CDR1 is MNHEY, CDR2 SMNVEV (reference sequence). The CDR3 loop spans 15 amino acids.

The chain links TRBV4-2 to TRBJ2-3, with 9 bases aligning to TRBD1. From germline, CDR1 is LGHNA and CDR2 YNFKEQ. The V segment lost 1 base and the J segment 5 bases; nucleotides outside the gene matches: 10. The length of the CDR3 is 17 residues. The CDR3: CASSQAPSGQGLDTQYF. The CDR3 nucleotides are TGTGCCAGCAGCCAAGCACCCTCGGGACAGGGACTAGATACGCAGTATTTT.

The chain employs TRBV5-5 and TRBJ2-7, with D possibly matching TRBD1 (6 bases). Germline CDR1 is SGHKS and CDR2 is YYEKEE (reference sequence). V was trimmed by 5 bases and J by 4 bases, leaving 16 bases between them. The CDR3 totals 14 residues. The CDR3 sequence is CASSWITGQYEQYF. In DNA form, the CDR3 reads TGTGCCAGCAGTTGGATAACAGGGCAATACGAGCAGTACTTC.

This clone came up once. The J gene is TRBJ2-2, the V gene TRBV6-6, with 13 bases fitting TRBD2. J was trimmed by 4 bases and V by 8 bases; bases with no gene match: 4. Germline loops: CDR1 MNHNY, CDR2 SVGAGI (reference sequence). The CDR3 loop spans 15 amino acids. The CDR3 sequence: CASSGLAGSTGELFF. The CDR3 DNA is TGTGCCAGCTCGGGACTAGCGGGGAGCACCGGGGAGCTGTTTTTT.

The rearrangement links TRBV5-1 to TRBJ1-4; a possible D gene is TRBD1 (6 bases). The CDR3 sequence is 14 residues long. The V gene's germline CDR1 is SGHRS and CDR2 YFSETQ. Trimming cost V 0 bases and J 10 bases, with 13 bases left between them. For the CDR3, the DNA is TGCGCCAGCAGCTTGGGGGACATCGAACGAAAACTGTTTTTT. This encodes CASSLGDIERKLFF.

Remarks on this clone: The same CDR3 also results from other DNA sequences found in this sample. The chain joins TRBV14 to TRBJ1-2; D is uncertain. This CDR3 is 13 amino acids long. V gave up 1 base and J gave up 2 bases, with 5 bases separating them. Germline CDR1 is SGHDN and CDR2 is FVKESK. CDR3 sequence: CASSQGQNYGYTF. CDR3 bases: TGTGCCAGCAGCCAAGGGCAGAACTATGGCTACACCTTC.

The rearrangement uses TRBV4-2 and TRBJ1-4; D is possibly TRBD1 (6 bases). V lost 0 bases, J lost 13 bases, and 30 bases lay in between. The CDR3 extends over 19 amino acids. CDR1 and CDR2 (germline): LGHNA, YNFKEQ. CDR3 amino acids: CASSQDGGGGSGDNRVLFF. The CDR3 DNA reads TGTGCCAGCAGCCAAGATGGGGGCGGAGGGTCGGGGGATAATAGAGTACTGTTTTTT.

The gene calls are TRBV12-3 or TRBV12-4 and TRBJ2-7, with D possibly matching TRBD1 (5 bases). Trimming shortened V by 6 bases and J by 6 bases, and 12 bases separated the two germline ends. The CDR3 sequence is 12 residues long. CDR3 region: CASSLTEVEQYF. As DNA, the CDR3 is TGTGCCAGCAGCCTGACAGAGGTCGAGCAGTACTTC.

This chain links TRBV14 with TRBJ1-2; D not resolved. This CDR3 region has 17 residues. Germline CDR1 is SGHDN and CDR2 is FVKESK. V lost 0 bases and J 1 base, leaving 15 bases between the germline ends. CDR3 sequence: CASSQERSWRVNYGYTF. The CDR3 bases are TGTGCCAGCAGCCAAGAAAGGTCGTGGAGGGTTAACTATGGCTACACCTTC.

V usage is TRBV4-3 and J usage is TRBJ2-4; TRBD2 aligns across 13 bases. The germline CDR1 and CDR2 sequences are LGHNA and YSLEER. The CDR3 is made up of 17 amino acids. The V segment lost 0 bases and the J segment 7 bases; nucleotides outside the gene matches: 6. The CDR3 DNA reads TGCGCCAGCAGCCAAGATGGTACTAGCGGGGGGGTGAACATTCAGTACTTC. Its protein is CASSQDGTSGGVNIQYF.

V and J are TRBV6-5 and TRBJ2-7, with 10 bases identical to TRBD2. Losses at the gene ends were 8 bases for V and 4 bases for J; bases not matched to a gene: 11. CDR3 length: 15 amino acids. Germline CDR1 and CDR2: MNHEY and SVGAGI. The CDR3 protein is CASGDSGLALYEQYF. Written as DNA, the CDR3 is TGTGCCAGCGGAGACTCGGGACTAGCGCTTTACGAGCAGTACTTC.

J is TRBJ1-4 and V is TRBV7-2, with D perhaps TRBD1 (5 bases). The V end was cut by 5 bases, the J end by 5 bases, with 12 bases between. This CDR3 is built from 14 residues. Germline CDR1 and CDR2: SGHTA and FQGNSA. CDR3 sequence reads: CASSPREGNEKLFF. CDR3 nucleotide sequence: TGTGCCAGCAGCCCGCGGGAGGGGAATGAAAAACTGTTTTTT.

The chain employs TRBV18 and TRBJ1-1; D gene unclear. This CDR3 comprises 13 residues. V dropped 3 bases and J dropped 1 base, with 6 bases sitting between them. CDR1 and CDR2 (germline): KGHSH, LQKENI. The CDR3 region has the DNA TGTGCCAGCTCACCGATAGAGAACACTGAAGCTTTCTTT. This codes for CASSPIENTEAFF.

The J gene is TRBJ2-3, the V gene TRBV28, with D perhaps being TRBD1 or TRBD2 (5 bases each). V was trimmed by 10 bases and J by 6 bases, leaving 20 bases between them. The CDR3 loop spans 14 amino acids. Germline CDR1 reads MDHEN; CDR2 reads SYDVKM. The CDR3 here is CAISRQTNLDTQYF. In nucleotides, the CDR3 is TGTGCCATTTCCCGACAGACTAACTTGGATACGCAGTATTTT.

The chain combines TRBV5-1 with TRBJ2-2, with D tentatively TRBD1 or TRBD2 (6 bases each). Germline loops: CDR1 SGHRS, CDR2 YFSETQ. Trimming took off 4 bases at V and 0 bases at J, with 10 bases between the two ends. This CDR3 has 15 residues. CDR3 sequence: CASSPGAANTGELFF. CDR3 nucleotide sequence: TGCGCCAGCAGCCCGGGGGCGGCGAACACCGGGGAGCTGTTTTTT.

This chain connects TRBV13 to TRBJ1-2; 9 nucleotides agree with TRBD1. The CDR3 runs to 15 residues. Germline values: CDR1 PRHDT, CDR2 FYEKMQ (reference sequence). V dropped 5 bases and J dropped 7; count of bases not matched to a gene: 11. CDR3 sequence: CASSDRPGQGFGYTF. The CDR3 coding sequence is TGTGCCAGCAGCGATCGGCCGGGACAGGGTTTTGGCTACACCTTC.